This T cell receptor beta chain was identified during a study of blood T cell repertoires in COVID-19. About the research overall: Nucleic acid was either cDNA or gDNA, and it came from T cells, B-cell-depleted T cells, or PBMCs.

Participant age was 18 to 89 years, and participants resided in fewer than 30 US areas. Participants' reported clinical history set cohort assignment. Each recovered donor of Cohort 3 presented with two negative PCRs, clearance, or symptom resolution. Repertoires were generated with immunoSEQ multiplex PCR, while TCRdb's copy carries only in-frame clones and drops some. Of more than 300,000 clones listed, 85% to 90% were seen once; the top ten hold 8% to 13%. V lost 5 bases and J 9 bases, leaving 15 bases between the germline ends. The germline CDR1 and CDR2 sequences are SGHRS and YFSETQ. The CDR3 covers 13 residues.

The chain couples TRBV5-1 to TRBJ2-1, with a possible D match to TRBD1 (6 bases). The sequenced sample was PBMCs or T cells enriched from blood (not recorded which). The receptor comes from a woman aged 18-30 years who had recovered from COVID-19. The CDR3 region has the DNA TGCGCCAGCAGACAGGGTAGGGTGAGTGAGCAGTTCTTC. It yields the protein CASRQGRVSEQFF.